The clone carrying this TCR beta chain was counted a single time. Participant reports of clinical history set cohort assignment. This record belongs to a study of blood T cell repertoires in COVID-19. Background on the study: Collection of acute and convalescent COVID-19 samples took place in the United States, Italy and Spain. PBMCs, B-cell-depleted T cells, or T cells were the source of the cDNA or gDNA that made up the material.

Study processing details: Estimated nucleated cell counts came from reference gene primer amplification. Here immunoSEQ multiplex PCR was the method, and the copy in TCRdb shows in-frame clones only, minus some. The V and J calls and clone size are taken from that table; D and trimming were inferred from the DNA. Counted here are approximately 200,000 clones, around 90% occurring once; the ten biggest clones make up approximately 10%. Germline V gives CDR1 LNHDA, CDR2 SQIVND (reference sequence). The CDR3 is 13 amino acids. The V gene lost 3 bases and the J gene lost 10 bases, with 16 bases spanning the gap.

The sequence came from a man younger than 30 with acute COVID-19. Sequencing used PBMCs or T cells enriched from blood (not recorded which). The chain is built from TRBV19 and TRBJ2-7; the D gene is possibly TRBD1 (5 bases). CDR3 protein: CASSMGLDKGQYF. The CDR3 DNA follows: TGTGCCAGTAGTATGGGATTGGACAAAGGTCAGTACTTC. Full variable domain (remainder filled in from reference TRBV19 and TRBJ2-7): DGGITQSPKYLFRKEGQNVTLSCEQNLNHDAMYWYRQDPGQGLRLIYYSQIVNDFQKGDIAEGYSVSREKKESFPLTVTSAQKNPTAFYLCASSMGLDKGQYFGPGTRLTVT.